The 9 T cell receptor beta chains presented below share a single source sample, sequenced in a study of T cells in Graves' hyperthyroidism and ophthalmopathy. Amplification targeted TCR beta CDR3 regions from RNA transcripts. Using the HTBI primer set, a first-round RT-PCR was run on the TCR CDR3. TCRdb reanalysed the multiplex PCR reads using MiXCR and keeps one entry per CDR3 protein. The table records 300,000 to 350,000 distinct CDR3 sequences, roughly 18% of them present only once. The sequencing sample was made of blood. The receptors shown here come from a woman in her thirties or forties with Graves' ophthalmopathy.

The CDR3 is CSVETPSATYEQYF. The CDR3 DNA is TGCAGCGTTGAAACCCCTAGCGCGACCTACGAGCAGTACTTC. This chain joins TRBV29-1 and TRBJ2-7, with D possibly being TRBD2 (6 bases). Trimming shortened V by 2 bases and J by 2 bases, and 13 bases separated the two germline ends. The CDR3 contains 14 residues. CDR1 and CDR2 (germline): SQVTM, ANQGSEA.

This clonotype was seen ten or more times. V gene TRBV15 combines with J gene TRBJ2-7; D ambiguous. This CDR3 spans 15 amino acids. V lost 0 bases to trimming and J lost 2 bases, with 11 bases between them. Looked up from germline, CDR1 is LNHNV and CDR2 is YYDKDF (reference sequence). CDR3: CATSRDQARTYEQYF. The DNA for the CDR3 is TGTGCCACCAGCAGAGATCAGGCCAGAACCTACGAGCAGTACTTC.

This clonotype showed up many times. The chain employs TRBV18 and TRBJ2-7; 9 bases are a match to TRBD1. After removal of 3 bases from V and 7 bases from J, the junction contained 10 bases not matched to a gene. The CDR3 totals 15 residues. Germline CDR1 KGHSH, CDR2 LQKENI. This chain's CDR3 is CASSPLGQGLMEQYF. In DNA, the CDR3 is TGTGCCAGCTCACCCCTGGGACAGGGTTTGATGGAGCAGTACTTC.

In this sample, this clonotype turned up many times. This chain's CDR3 is CASSLDSDLNYPYEQYF. The CDR3 region has the DNA TGTGCCAGCAGCTTAGATAGCGACCTCAACTACCCCTACGAGCAGTACTTC. This sequence joins TRBV11-1 and TRBJ2-7, with a possible D match to TRBD2 (5 bases). The germline V gene has CDR1 SGHAT and CDR2 FQDESV (reference sequence). The CDR3 sequence is 17 residues long. V was trimmed by 1 base and J by 2 bases, leaving 18 bases between them.

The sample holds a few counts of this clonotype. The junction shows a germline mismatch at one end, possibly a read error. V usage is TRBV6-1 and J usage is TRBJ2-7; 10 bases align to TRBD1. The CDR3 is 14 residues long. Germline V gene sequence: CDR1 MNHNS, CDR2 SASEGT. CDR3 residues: CASSPRQGAPLMFF. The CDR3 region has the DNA TGTGCCAGCAGCCCCAGACAGGGGGCGCCTTTAATGTTTTTC.

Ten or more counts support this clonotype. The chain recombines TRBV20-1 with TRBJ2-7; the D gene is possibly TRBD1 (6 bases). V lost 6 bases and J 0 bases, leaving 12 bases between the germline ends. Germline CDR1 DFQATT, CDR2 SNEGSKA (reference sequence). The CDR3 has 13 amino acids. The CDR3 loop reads CSAFTGNSYEQYF. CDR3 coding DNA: TGCAGTGCCTTCACAGGGAACTCCTACGAGCAGTACTTC.

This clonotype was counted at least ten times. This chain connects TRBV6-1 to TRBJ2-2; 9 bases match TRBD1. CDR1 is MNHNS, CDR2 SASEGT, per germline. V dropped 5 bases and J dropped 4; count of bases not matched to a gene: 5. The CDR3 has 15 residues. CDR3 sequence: CASSTGTGSTGELFF. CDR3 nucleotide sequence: TGTGCCAGCAGTACGGGGACAGGGAGCACCGGGGAGCTGTTTTTT.

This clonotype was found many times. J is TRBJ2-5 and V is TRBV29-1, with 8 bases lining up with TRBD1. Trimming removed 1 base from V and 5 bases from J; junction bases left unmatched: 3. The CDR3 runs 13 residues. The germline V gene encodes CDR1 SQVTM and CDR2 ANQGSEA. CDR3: CSVEGTGLETQYF. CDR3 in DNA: TGCAGCGTTGAAGGGACAGGGCTGGAGACCCAGTACTTC.

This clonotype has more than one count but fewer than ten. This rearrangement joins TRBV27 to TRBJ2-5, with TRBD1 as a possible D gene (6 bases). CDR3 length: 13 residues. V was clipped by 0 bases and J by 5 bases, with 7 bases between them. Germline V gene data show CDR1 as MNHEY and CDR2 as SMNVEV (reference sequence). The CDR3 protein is CASSLSRGETQYF. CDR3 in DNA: TGTGCCAGCAGTTTATCCAGGGGCGAGACCCAGTACTTC.